Following are 2 T cell receptor beta chains from one sample sequenced in a study of T cells expressing NK-cell markers. Each CDR3 protein gets one entry in TCRdb, which reprocessed the 5' RACE reads and gives no DNA. The listing contains approximately 550,000 distinct CDR3 sequences. Sequences were obtained from blood T cells: a sorted CD56 or NKG2C T cell subset, CD4+ or CD8+ T cells, or bulk PBMC T cells (not recorded which). Receptor source: a man between 18 and 35 years old in good health.

The chain joins TRBV5-1 to TRBJ1-2. Germline V gives CDR1 SGHRS, CDR2 YFSETQ. This CDR3 has 15 residues. This chain's CDR3 is CASSLGGSWANGYTF.

The V gene is TRBV10-3, the J gene TRBJ2-2; TCRdb names TRBD2, which stays unverified in the absence of DNA. This CDR3 is built from 14 residues. Looked up from germline, CDR1 is ENHRY and CDR2 is SYGVKD. The CDR3 protein is CATLADRNTGELFF.